The entry below describes one T cell receptor (beta chain). Its antigen is unidentified. Trimming shortened V by 2 bases and J by 12 bases, and 14 bases separated the two germline ends. CDR3 length: 14 residues. Researchers took RNA transcripts and amplified the TCR beta CDR3 regions from them. An initial round of RT-PCR targeting the TCR CDR3 relied on the HTBI primer set. MiXCR, run by TCRdb on the multiplex PCR reads, gives a single entry per CDR3 protein. The sample lists around 270,000 distinct CDR3 sequences, approximately 19% occurring once. This record belongs to a study of T cells in Graves' hyperthyroidism and ophthalmopathy. General study findings and limits: Ophthalmopathy and stable hyperthyroidism were separated by a 13 V-J model. For ophthalmopathy, model prediction preceded onset by a median roughly 6.3 months.

Ophthalmopathy patients showed a Clinical Activity Score of at least 3, NOSPECS grade of at least 4 and duration under 3 months. The V gene is TRBV12-3 or TRBV12-4, the J gene TRBJ1-6, with D perhaps matching TRBD1 (5 bases). The receptor was derived from a man aged 50 or older with Graves' ophthalmopathy. Sequencing was carried out using blood. CDR3 residues: CASSLKEGRGPLHF. The CDR3, as DNA: TGTGCCAGCAGTTTAAAAGAGGGACGGGGACCCCTCCACTTT.